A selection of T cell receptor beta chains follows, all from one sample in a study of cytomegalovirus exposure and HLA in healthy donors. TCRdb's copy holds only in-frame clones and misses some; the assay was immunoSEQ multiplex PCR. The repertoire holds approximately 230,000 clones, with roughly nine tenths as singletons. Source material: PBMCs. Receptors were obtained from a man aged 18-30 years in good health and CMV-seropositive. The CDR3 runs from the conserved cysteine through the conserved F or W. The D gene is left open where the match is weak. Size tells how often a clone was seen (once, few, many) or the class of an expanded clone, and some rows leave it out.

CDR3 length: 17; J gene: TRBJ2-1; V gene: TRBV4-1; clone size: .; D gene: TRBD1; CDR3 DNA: TGCGCCAGCAGCCAAGATATGGAGACAGGGAAATACAATGAGCAGTTCTTC; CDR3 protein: CASSQDMETGKYNEQFF
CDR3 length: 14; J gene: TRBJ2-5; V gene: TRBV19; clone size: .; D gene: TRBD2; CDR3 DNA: TGTGCCACCCTCTCGACTAGCGGGAGTGAGACCCAGTACTTC; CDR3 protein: CATLSTSGSETQYF
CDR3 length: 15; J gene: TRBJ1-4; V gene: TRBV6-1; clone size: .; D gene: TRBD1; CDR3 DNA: TGTGCCAGCAGTGAAGTGACAGGGGGTAATGAAAAACTGTTTTTT; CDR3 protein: CASSEVTGGNEKLFF
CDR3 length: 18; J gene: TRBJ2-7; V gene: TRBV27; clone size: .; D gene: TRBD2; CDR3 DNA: TGTGCCAGCAGTCTGCGGCTCTCTCCGACTGGCGGGGGATACGAGCAGTACTTC; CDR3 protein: CASSLRLSPTGGGYEQYF
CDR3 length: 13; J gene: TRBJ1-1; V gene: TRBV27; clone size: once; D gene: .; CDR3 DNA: TGTGCCAGCAGTTTATACAGGAACACTGAAGCTTTCTTT; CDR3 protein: CASSLYRNTEAFF
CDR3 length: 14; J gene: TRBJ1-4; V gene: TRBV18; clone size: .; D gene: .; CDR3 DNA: TGTGCCAGCTCACCAAGGAGGGTCGGAGAAAAACTGTTTTTT; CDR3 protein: CASSPRRVGEKLFF
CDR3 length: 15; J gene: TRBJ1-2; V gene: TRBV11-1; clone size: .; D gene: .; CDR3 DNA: TGTGCCAGCAGCTTAAATCTGGGTCCCAACTATGGCTACACCTTC; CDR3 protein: CASSLNLGPNYGYTF
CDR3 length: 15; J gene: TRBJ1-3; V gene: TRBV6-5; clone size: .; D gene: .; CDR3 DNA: TGTGCCAGCAGTTACTCCGCTAGGGTGGGAAACACCATATATTTT; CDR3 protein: CASSYSARVGNTIYF
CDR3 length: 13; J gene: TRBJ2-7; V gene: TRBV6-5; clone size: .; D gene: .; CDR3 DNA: TGTGCCAGCAGTTACGGGGCAGCCTACGAGCAGTACTTC; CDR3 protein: CASSYGAAYEQYF
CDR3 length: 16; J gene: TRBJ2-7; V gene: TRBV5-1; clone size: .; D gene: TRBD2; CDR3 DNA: TGCGCCAGCAGCCCCCCGGGACTAGCGGAGACCTACGAGCAGTACTTC; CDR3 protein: CASSPPGLAETYEQYF
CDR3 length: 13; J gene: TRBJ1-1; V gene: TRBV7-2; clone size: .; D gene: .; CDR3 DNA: TGTGCCAGCAGCTCGGGACAGAACACTGAAGCTTTCTTT; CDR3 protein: CASSSGQNTEAFF
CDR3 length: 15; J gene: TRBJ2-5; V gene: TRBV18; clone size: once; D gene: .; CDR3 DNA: TGTGCCAGCTCACCGATCATGGCAGGGCAAGAGACCCAGTACTTC; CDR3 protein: CASSPIMAGQETQYF
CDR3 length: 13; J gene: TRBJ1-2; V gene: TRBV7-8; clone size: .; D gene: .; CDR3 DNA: TGTGCCAGCAGCTTAGTGCAGGGGTATGGCTACACCTTC; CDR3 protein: CASSLVQGYGYTF
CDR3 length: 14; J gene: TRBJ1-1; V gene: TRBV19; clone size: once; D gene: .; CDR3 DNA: TGTGCCAGTAGTTCTGGACAGAGCAACACTGAAGCTTTCTTT; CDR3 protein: CASSSGQSNTEAFF
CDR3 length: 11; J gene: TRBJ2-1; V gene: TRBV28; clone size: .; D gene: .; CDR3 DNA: TGTGCCAGCAGCCCGAGGGATGAGCAGTTCTTC; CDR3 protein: CASSPRDEQFF
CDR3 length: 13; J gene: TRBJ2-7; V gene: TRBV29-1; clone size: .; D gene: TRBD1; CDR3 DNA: TGCAGCGTAAGGACAGGGGTTTTCTACGAGCAGTACTTC; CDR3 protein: CSVRTGVFYEQYF
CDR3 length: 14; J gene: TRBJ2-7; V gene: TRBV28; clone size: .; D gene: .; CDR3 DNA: TGTGCCAGCAGCTCTCCCCGATGGGAGGAGAAGCAGTACTTC; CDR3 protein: CASSSPRWEEKQYF
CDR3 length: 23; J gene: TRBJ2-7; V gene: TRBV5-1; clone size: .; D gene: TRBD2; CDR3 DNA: TGCGCCAGCAGCTCGGCCCCCGGGGAGGCGGGGACTAGCGGACCCCGGAGGATCTACGAGCAGTACTTC; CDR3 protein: CASSSAPGEAGTSGPRRIYEQYF
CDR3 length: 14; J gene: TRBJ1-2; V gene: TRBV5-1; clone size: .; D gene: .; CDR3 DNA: TGCGCCAGCAGCTTGGGTGTGCAGGGCGATGGCTACACCTTC; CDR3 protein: CASSLGVQGDGYTF